The 10 T cell receptor beta chains below come from one sample, sequenced in a study of blood T cell repertoires in COVID-19. The method was immunoSEQ multiplex PCR; TCRdb's version includes in-frame clones alone and lacks a portion of them. The repertoire has about 15,000 clones, around 85% of them found once; the top ten carry roughly a third. The source material was peripheral blood. These receptor sequences come from a man aged 70-80 years in a cohort sampled during active COVID-19.

This chain links TRBV5-1 with TRBJ1-6; 7 bases map to TRBD1. V lost 1 base to trimming and J lost 6 bases; unmatched junction nucleotides: 1. The CDR3 contains 14 residues. Germline-derived CDR1 and CDR2 are SGHRS and YFSETQ. Written as DNA, the CDR3 is TGCGCCAGCAGCTTGACAGGGGTTAATTCACCCCTCCACTTT. Translation: CASSLTGVNSPLHF.

This clone is large within its sample. This chain connects TRBV9 to TRBJ2-7; D is possibly TRBD2 (6 bases). V lost 4 bases and J 4 bases, leaving 12 bases between the germline ends. The CDR3 has 13 residues. CDR1 is SGDLS and CDR2 is YYNGEE in the germline V gene. The chain's CDR3 is CASSYGTRYEQYF. The CDR3 DNA sequence: TGTGCCAGCAGCTACGGGACTCGTTACGAGCAGTACTTC.

The genes are TRBV6-5 and TRBJ2-5; possible D gene TRBD2, 6 bases. CDR1 and CDR2 from the germline V gene are MNHEY and SVGAGI. The V and J ends lost 6 bases and 1 base respectively, with 12 bases between them. CDR3 length equals 14 residues. The CDR3: CASSWGLRQETQYF. The CDR3 nucleotides read TGTGCCAGCAGCTGGGGACTTCGCCAAGAGACCCAGTACTTC.

This clone was seen a handful of times. At one boundary the junction diverges from the germline segment, which might be a read error. The genes are TRBV25-1 and TRBJ2-3, with 8 bases matching TRBD1. Germline lookup yields CDR1 MGHDK and CDR2 SYGVNS. The CDR3 loop spans 16 amino acids. The CDR3 DNA follows: TGTGCCAGCAGTGACGAAACCGGGACAGGTCCTCCGTGGGTGAGTTTT. Protein sequence: CASSDETGTGPPWVSF.

V gene TRBV3-1 (or the pseudogene TRBV3-2) combines with J gene TRBJ2-7; 10 nucleotides line up with TRBD2. J lost 7 bases, V lost 4 bases, and 10 bases had no gene match. Germline-derived CDR1 and CDR2 are LGHDT and YNNKEL (reference sequence). The CDR3 runs to 15 residues. The CDR3 DNA reads as TGTGCCAGCAGCCCTTCTCTAGCGGGAGTCGGGGAGCAGTACTTC. Its translation is CASSPSLAGVGEQYF.

The CDR3 DNA reads as TGTGCCAGCAGCGTGGGACAACTCTATGGCTACACCTTC. It specifies CASSVGQLYGYTF. The chain employs TRBV2 and TRBJ1-2; D may be TRBD1 (6 bases). Trimming pared 6 bases from V and 4 bases from J, leaving 12 bases between. CDR3 length: 13 residues. CDR1 and CDR2 (germline): SNHLY, FYNNEI. The full variable domain, completed using reference TRBV2 and TRBJ1-2, is EPEVTQTPSHQVTQMGQEVILRCVPISNHLYFYWYRQILGQKVEFLVSFYNNEISEKSEIFDDQFSVERPDGSNFTLKIRSTKLEDSAMYFCASSVGQLYGYTFGSGTRLTVV.

This clone turned up a few times. The chain is built from TRBV19 and TRBJ2-3; a weak D match, TRBD1 (5 bases). Trimming left V 6 bases short and J 2 bases short, with 12 bases between. Germline assignment: CDR1 LNHDA and CDR2 SQIVND (reference sequence). The CDR3 covers 14 residues. This CDR3 is CASSARRDTDTQYF. In DNA, the CDR3 is TGTGCCAGTAGCGCACGCAGGGACACAGATACGCAGTATTTT.

This chain uses TRBV18 with TRBJ2-7; no definite D call. Trimming stripped 4 bases from V and 6 bases from J, with 25 bases between. The V gene's germline CDR1 is KGHSH and CDR2 LQKENI. The CDR3 runs 17 residues. The CDR3 DNA reads as TGTGCCAGCTCACGATCACCCAACAGACCCAACCCGTTCGAGCAGTACTTC. Translating gives CASSRSPNRPNPFEQYF.

The chain carries TRBV20-1 and TRBJ2-3; tentative D call: TRBD2 (6 bases). Germline V gene lookup returns CDR1 DFQATT and CDR2 SNEGSKA (reference sequence). This CDR3 is 12 amino acids long. V dropped 3 bases and J dropped 6 bases, with 10 bases sitting between them. The CDR3 is CSASPSADTQYF. The CDR3 DNA is TGCAGTGCTAGTCCTAGCGCGGATACGCAGTATTTT.

The rearrangement links TRBV5-1 to TRBJ2-5, with 8 bases identical to TRBD1. The CDR3 runs 14 residues. The germline CDR1 and CDR2 sequences are SGHRS and YFSETQ. With V trimmed by 2 bases and J by 8 bases, 8 bases remained unmatched. CDR3 nucleotide sequence: TGCGCCAGCAGCTTAGACAGGGGAGAAGGTACCCAGTACTTC. Its protein is CASSLDRGEGTQYF.